A selection of T cell receptor beta chains follows, all from one sample in a study of blood T cell repertoires in COVID-19. The data were produced by immunoSEQ multiplex PCR, yet TCRdb's version contains in-frame clones alone and is incomplete. Among approximately 230,000 clones listed, 70% to 90% were seen once. Source material: peripheral blood. These TCRs come from a woman aged 25 to 39 with COVID-19, enrolled during active disease. Both conserved end residues are part of each CDR3. Each record gives: V gene, CDR3 protein.

TRBV4-3 CASSQGAGLGTGELFF
TRBV7-6 CASSFTSGGGYRTDTQYF
TRBV7-9 CASSPGGVGQPQHF
TRBV5-1 CASSLEIGGAQETQYF
TRBV5-4 CASGARERGETQYF
TRBV5-6 CASGDWTSGTYEQYF
TRBV5-4 CASSQTVLDGYTF
TRBV12-3/TRBV12-4 CASRFDSNYGYTF
TRBV25-1 CASSPELGSTDTQYF
TRBV2 CASSAEGTGGLPGYTF
TRBV30 CAWSVLRGQGGANVLTF
TRBV6-4 CASSPQGQGGELFF
TRBV28 CASSRGQSTNEKLFF
TRBV11-3 CASSLVLGGRQETQYF
TRBV5-4 CASSRGGPLSSYNEQFF
TRBV29-1 CSVTSGGYYNEQFF
TRBV11-2 CASRKTSGKTGELFF
TRBV4-2 CASSQVGANEQFF
TRBV11-3 CASSDSGISTDTQYF
TRBV2 CASSESSYNSPLHF
TRBV5-1 CASSLGRAGNIQYF
TRBV2 CASSGLAGVETQYF
TRBV5-1 CASSHGQGRSSEQFF
TRBV18 CASSPPGGGSGYTF
TRBV10-3 CAIKGATGMNEQFF
TRBV11-2 CASSLFDEQFF
TRBV5-4 CASSLGGSGQETQYF
TRBV9 CASSAGLAGSYEQYF
TRBV4-2 CASSQSRNQPQHF
TRBV27 CASSPGLAEITDTQYF
TRBV6-5 CASSTRWGPADTQYF
TRBV29-1 CSADLWPRGNTEAFF
TRBV29-1 CSVYGGGTAYGYTF
TRBV19 CASSIRQGARELFF
TRBV25-1 CASRPGNTEAFF